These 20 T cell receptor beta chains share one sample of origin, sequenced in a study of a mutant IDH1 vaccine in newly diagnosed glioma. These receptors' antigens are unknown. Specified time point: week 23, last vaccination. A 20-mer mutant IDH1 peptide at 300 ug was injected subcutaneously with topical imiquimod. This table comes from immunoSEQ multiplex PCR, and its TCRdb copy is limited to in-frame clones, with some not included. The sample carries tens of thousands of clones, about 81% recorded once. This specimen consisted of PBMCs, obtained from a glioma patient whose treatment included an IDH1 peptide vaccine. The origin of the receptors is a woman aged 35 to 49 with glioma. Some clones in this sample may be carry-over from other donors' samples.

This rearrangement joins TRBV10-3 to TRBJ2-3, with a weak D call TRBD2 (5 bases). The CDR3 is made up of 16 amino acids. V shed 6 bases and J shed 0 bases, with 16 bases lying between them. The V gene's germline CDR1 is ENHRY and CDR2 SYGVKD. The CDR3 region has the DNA TGTGCCATCAGCTCTCCTATCCGGAGGAGCACAGATACGCAGTATTTT. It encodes CAISSPIRRSTDTQYF.

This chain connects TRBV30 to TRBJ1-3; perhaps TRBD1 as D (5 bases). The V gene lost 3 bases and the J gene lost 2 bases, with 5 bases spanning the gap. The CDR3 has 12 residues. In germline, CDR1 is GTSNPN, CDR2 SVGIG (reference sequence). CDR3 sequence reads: CAWRQAGNTIYF. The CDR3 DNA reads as TGTGCCTGGAGACAGGCTGGAAACACCATATATTTT.

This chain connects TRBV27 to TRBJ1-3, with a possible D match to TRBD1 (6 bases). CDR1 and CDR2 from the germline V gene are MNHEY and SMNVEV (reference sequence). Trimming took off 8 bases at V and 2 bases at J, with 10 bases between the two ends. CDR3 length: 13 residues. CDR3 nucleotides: TGTGCCAGCTCTAGGGGGGCTGGAAACACCATATATTTT. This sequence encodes CASSRGAGNTIYF.

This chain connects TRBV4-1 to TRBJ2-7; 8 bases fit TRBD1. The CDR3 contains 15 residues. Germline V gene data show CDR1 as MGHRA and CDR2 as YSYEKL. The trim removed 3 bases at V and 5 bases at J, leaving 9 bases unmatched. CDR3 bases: TGCGCCAGCAGCCAGCAAGCTACAGGGGGTGACGAGCAGTACTTC. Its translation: CASSQQATGGDEQYF.

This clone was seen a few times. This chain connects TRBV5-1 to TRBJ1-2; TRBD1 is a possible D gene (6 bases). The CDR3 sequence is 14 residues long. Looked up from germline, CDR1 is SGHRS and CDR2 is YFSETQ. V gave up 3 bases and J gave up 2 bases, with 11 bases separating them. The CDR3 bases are TGCGCCAGCAGCTGGGGGCATCCGAACTATGGCTACACCTTC. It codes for CASSWGHPNYGYTF.

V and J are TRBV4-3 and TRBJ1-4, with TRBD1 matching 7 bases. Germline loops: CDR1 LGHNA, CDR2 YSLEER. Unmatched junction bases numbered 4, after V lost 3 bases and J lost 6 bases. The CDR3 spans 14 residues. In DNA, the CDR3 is TGCGCCAGCAGCCAGGGACAGAGGGATGAAAAACTGTTTTTT. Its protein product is CASSQGQRDEKLFF.

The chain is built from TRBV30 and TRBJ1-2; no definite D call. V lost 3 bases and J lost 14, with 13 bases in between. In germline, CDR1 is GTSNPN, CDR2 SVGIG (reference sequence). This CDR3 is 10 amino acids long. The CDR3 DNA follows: TGTGCCTGGAGCCCTCCCGGGCTTACCTTC. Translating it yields CAWSPPGLTF.

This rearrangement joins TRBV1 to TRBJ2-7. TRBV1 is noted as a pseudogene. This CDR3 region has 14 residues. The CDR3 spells CTSSFPPCSYEQYF. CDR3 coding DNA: TGCACCAGCAGCTTCCCGCCCTGCTCCTACGAGCAGTACTTC.

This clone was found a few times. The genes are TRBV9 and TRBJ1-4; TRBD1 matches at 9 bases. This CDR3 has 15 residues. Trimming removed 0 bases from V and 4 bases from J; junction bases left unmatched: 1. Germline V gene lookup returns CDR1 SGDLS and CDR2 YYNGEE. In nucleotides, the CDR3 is TGTGCCAGCAGCGTAGGACAGGGGGTTAATGAAAAACTGTTTTTT. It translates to CASSVGQGVNEKLFF.

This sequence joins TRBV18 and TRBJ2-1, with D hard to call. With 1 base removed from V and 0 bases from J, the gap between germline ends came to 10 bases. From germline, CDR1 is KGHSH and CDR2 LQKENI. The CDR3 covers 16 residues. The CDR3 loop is CASSPLAARSYNEQFF. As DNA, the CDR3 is TGTGCCAGCTCACCACTGGCGGCCCGCTCCTACAATGAGCAGTTCTTC.

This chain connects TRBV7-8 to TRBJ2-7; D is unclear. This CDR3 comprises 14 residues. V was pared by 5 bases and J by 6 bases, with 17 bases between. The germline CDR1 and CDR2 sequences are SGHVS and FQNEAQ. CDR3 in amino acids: CASSGKVISGEQYF. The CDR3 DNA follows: TGTGCCAGCAGCGGGAAGGTAATCTCTGGCGAGCAGTACTTC.

DNA for the CDR3: TGTGCCAGCATCATCTCCGGCAGCGACGAGCAGTACTTC. Protein sequence: CASIISGSDEQYF. The rearrangement joins TRBV7-9 to TRBJ2-7; no definite D call. The V end lost 7 bases, the J end lost 5 bases, and 15 bases lay between the germline ends. CDR1 and CDR2 from the germline V gene are SEHNR and FQNEAQ (reference sequence). The CDR3 runs 13 residues.

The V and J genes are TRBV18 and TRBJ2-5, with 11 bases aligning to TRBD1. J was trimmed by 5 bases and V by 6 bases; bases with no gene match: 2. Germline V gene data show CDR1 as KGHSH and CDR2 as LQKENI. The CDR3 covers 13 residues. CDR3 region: CASSWDRGETQYF. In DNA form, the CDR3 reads TGTGCCAGCTCCTGGGACAGGGGGGAGACCCAGTACTTC.

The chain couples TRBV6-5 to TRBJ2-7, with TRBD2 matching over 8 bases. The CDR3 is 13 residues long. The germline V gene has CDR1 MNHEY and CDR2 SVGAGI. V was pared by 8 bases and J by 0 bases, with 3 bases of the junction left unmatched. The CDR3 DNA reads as TGTGCCAGCGGGCGGGGGGTCTCCTACGAGCAGTACTTC. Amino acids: CASGRGVSYEQYF.

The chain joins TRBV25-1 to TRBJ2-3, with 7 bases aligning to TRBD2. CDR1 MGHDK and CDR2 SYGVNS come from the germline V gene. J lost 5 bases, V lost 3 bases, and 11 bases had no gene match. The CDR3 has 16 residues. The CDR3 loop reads CASSEGRGTTLDTQYF. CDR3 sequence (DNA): TGTGCCAGCAGTGAGGGGAGGGGAACAACTTTAGATACGCAGTATTTT.

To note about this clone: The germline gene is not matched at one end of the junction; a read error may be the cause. Here the CDR3 reads CASSLAGSSSHEQYF. Here the CDR3 DNA reads TGCGCCAGCAGCTTGGCGGGATCTAGCTCCCACGAGCAGTACTTC. The V call is TRBV5-1, the J call TRBJ2-7; D possibly corresponds to TRBD2 (5 bases). The CDR3 has 15 residues. In germline, CDR1 is SGHRS, CDR2 YFSETQ.

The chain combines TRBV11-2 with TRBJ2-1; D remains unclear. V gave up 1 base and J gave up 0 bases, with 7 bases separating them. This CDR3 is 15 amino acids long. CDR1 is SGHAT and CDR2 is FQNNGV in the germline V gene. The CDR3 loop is CASSLVGSSYNEQFF. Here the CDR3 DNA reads TGTGCCAGCAGCTTAGTGGGTAGCTCCTACAATGAGCAGTTCTTC.

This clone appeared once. DNA of the CDR3: TGTGCCAGTACCGGCGTGGATACGCAGTATTTT. It translates to CASTGVDTQYF. The chain has TRBV2 and TRBJ2-3; D unclear. Germline values: CDR1 SNHLY, CDR2 FYNNEI. The CDR3 spans 11 residues. V was shortened by 9 bases and J by 6 bases, with 10 bases between the two germline ends.

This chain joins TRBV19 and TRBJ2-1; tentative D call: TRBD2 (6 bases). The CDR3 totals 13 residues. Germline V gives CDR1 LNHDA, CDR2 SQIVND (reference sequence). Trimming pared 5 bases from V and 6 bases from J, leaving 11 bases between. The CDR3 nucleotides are TGTGCCAGTAGTTTTACGACTAGCAATGAGCAGTTCTTC. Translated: CASSFTTSNEQFF. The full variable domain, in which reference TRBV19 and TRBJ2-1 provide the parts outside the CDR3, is DGGITQSPKYLFRKEGQNVTLSCEQNLNHDAMYWYRQDPGQGLRLIYYSQIVNDFQKGDIAEGYSVSREKKESFPLTVTSAQKNPTAFYLCASSFTTSNEQFFGPGTRLTVL.

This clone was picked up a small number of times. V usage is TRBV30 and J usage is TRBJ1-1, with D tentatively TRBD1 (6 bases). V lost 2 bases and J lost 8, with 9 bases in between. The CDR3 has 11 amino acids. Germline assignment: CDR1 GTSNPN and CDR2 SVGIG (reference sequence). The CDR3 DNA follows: TGTGCCTGGAGTAGGGGGAGGGAAGCTTTCTTT. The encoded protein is CAWSRGREAFF.